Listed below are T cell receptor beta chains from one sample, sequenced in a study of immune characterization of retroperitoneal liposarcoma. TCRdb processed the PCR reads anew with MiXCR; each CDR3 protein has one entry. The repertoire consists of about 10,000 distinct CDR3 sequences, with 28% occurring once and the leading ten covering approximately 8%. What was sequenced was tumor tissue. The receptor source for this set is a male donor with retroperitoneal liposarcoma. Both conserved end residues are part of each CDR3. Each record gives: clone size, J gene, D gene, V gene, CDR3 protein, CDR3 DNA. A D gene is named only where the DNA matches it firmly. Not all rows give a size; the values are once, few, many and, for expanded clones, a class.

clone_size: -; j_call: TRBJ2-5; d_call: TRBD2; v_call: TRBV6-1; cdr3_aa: CASSGSIAGGTREQYF; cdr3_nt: TGTGCCAGCAGTGGCAGCATAGCGGGAGGTACGAGGGAGCAGTACTTC
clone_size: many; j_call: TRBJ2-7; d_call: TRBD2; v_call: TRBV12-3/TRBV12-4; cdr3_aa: CASSLGGNSYNEQYF; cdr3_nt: TGTGCCAGCAGTTTGGGAGGGAACTCCTACAATGAGCAGTACTTC
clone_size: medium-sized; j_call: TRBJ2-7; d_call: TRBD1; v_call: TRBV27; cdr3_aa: CASRQGFGEQYF; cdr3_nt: TGTGCCAGCAGACAGGGGTTTGGCGAGCAGTACTTC
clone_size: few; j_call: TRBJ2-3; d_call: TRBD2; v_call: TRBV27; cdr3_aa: CASSFYLAGGTDTQYF; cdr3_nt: TGTGCCAGCAGTTTCTATCTAGCGGGAGGCACAGATACGCAGTATTTT
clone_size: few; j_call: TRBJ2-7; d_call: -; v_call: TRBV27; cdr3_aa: CASSLRLGYEQYF; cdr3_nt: TGTGCCAGCAGTTTAAGACTAGGCTACGAGCAGTACTTC
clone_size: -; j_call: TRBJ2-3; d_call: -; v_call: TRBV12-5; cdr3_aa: CASGQNRDTQYF; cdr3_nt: TGTGCTAGTGGCCAGAACAGGGATACGCAGTATTTT
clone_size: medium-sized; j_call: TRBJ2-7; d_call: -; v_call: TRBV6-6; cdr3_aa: CASSYGRGWSYEQYF; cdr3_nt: TGTGCCAGCAGTTACGGGCGGGGATGGTCCTACGAGCAGTACTTC
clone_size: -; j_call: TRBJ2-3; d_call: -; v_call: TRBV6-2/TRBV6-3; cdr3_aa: CASRLSRGSDTQYF; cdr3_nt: TGTGCCAGCAGACTGAGCAGGGGCTCAGATACGCAGTATTTT
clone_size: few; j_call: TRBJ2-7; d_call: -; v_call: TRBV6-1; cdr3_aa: CAYGQDPTYEQYF; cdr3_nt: TGTGCCTATGGTCAGGACCCAACGTACGAGCAGTACTTC
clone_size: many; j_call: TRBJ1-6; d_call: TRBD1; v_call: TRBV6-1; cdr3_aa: CASSPQGAALYSPLHF; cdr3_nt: TGTGCCAGCAGTCCCCAGGGGGCGGCTCTATATTCACCCCTCCACTTT